Presented here are 2 T cell receptor beta chains from one specimen sequenced in a study of PD-1 blockade in classical Hodgkin lymphoma. Sequencing used immunoSEQ multiplex PCR; TCRdb keeps in-frame clones, though not all of them. The sample yields 25,000 to 35,000 clones, less than 90% seen once. Documented time point: newly diagnosed, previously untreated cHL patient sample. Out of thawed PBMCs, magnetic negative selection purified CD4+ T cells. Input material: CD4+ T cells from blood. The receptor set was obtained from a human donor with classical Hodgkin lymphoma.

The chain has TRBV5-4 and TRBJ1-2, with 7 positions matching TRBD1. The junction had 1 base not matched to a gene; V was cut back by 2 bases and J by 3 bases. From germline, CDR1 is SGHNT and CDR2 YYREEE (reference sequence). The CDR3 runs 13 residues. The CDR3 region is CASSLDRDYGYTF. CDR3 nucleotides: TGTGCCAGCAGCTTAGACAGGGACTATGGCTACACCTTC.

This chain joins TRBV28 and TRBJ2-7; 7 nucleotides line up with TRBD1. V lost 5 bases and J lost 6; bases outside the gene matches: 7. Per the germline V gene, CDR1 is MDHEN and CDR2 is SYDVKM. CDR3 length equals 13 residues. The DNA of the CDR3 is TGTGCCAGCAGTAGACAGGGTAGGGCCGAGCAGTACGTC. Translated, it gives CASSRQGRAEQYV.